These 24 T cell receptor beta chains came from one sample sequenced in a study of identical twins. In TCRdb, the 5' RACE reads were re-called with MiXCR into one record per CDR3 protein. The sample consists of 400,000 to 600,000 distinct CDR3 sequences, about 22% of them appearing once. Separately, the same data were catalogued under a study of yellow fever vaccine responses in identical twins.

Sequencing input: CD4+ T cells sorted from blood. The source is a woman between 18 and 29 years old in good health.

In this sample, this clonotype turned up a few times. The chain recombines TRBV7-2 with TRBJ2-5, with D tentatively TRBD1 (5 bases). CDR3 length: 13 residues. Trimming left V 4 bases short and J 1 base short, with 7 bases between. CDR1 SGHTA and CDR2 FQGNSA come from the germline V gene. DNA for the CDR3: TGTGCCAGCAGCTGGACAACCCAAGAGACCCAGTACTTC. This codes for CASSWTTQETQYF.

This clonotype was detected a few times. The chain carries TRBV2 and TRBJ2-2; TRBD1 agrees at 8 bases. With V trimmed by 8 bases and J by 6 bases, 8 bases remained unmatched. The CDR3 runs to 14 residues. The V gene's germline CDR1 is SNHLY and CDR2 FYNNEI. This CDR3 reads CASGTGLGSGELFF. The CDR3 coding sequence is TGTGCCAGCGGGACAGGCCTAGGGTCCGGGGAGCTGTTTTTT.

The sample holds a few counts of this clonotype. The CDR3 reads CASTGTGRGLAFYNEQFF. CDR3 DNA: TGTGCCAGCACAGGGACGGGGCGGGGACTAGCGTTCTACAATGAGCAGTTCTTC. This rearrangement joins TRBV27 to TRBJ2-1; 10 positions match TRBD2. Germline V CDR1 and CDR2: MNHEY, SMNVEV (reference sequence). The CDR3 totals 18 residues. Trimming at V came to 7 bases and at J to 3 bases, leaving 15 bases not matched to a gene.

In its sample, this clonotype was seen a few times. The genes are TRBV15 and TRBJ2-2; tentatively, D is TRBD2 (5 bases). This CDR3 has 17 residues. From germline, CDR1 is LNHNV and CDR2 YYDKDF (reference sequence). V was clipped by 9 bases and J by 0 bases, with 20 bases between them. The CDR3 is CATTSLAGLSNTGELFF. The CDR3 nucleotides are TGTGCCACAACCTCACTGGCGGGTCTGTCGAACACCGGGGAGCTGTTTTTT.

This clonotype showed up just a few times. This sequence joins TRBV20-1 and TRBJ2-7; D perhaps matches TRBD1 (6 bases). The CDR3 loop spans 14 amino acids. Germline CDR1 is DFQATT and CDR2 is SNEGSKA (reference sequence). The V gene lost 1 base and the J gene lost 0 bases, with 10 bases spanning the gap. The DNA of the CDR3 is TGCAGTGCTAGAGTTACGGACAGCTCCTACGAGCAGTACTTC. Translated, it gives CSARVTDSSYEQYF.

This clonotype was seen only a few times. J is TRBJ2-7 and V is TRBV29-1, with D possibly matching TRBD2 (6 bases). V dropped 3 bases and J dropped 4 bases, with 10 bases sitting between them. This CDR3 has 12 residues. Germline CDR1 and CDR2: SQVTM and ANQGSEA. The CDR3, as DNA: TGCAGCGTTGAGGAGGGGTCGTACGAGCAGTACTTC. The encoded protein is CSVEEGSYEQYF.

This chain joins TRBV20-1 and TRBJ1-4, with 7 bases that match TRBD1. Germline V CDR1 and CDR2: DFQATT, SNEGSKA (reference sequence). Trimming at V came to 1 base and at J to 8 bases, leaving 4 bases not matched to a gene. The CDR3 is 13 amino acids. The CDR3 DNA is TGCAGTGCTAGAGTAAGGGGGCAGGAAAAACTGTTTTTT. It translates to CSARVRGQEKLFF.

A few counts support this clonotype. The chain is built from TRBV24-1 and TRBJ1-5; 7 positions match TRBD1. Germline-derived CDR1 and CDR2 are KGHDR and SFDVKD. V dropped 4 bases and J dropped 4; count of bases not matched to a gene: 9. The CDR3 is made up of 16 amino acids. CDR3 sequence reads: CATSDTNRGVNQPQHF. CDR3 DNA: TGTGCCACCAGTGACACTAACAGGGGAGTGAATCAGCCCCAGCATTTT.

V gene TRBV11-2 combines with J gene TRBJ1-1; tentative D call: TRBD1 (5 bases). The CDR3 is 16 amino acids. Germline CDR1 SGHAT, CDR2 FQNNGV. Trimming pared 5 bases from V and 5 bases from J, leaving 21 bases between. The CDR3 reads CASSPVWWGPGTEAFF. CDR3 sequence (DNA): TGTGCCAGCAGCCCAGTGTGGTGGGGACCGGGTACTGAAGCTTTCTTT.

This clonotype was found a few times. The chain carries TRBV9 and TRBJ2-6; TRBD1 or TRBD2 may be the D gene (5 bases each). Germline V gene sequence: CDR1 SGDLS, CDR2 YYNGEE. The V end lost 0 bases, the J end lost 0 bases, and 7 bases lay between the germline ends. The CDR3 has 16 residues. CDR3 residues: CASSVGGGSGANVLTF. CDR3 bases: TGTGCCAGCAGCGTAGGTGGGGGCTCTGGGGCCAACGTCCTGACTTTC.

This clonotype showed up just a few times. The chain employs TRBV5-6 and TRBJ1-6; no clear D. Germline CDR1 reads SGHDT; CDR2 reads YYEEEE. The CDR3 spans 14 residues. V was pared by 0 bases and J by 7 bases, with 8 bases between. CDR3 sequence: CASSLDWQNSPLHF. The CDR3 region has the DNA TGTGCCAGCAGCTTGGATTGGCAAAATTCACCCCTCCACTTT. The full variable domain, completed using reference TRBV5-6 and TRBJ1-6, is DAGVTQSPTHLIKTRGQQVTLRCSPKSGHDTVSWYQQALGQGPQFIFQYYEEEERQRGNFPDRFSGHQFPNYSSELNVNALLLGDSALYLCASSLDWQNSPLHFGNGTRLTVT.

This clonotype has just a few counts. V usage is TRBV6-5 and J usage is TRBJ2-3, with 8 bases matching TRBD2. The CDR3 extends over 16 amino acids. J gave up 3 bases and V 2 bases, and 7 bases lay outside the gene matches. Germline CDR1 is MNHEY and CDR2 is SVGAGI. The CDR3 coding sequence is TGTGCCAGCAGTTACGGGGTAGCGGGGACTACAGATACGCAGTATTTT. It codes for CASSYGVAGTTDTQYF.

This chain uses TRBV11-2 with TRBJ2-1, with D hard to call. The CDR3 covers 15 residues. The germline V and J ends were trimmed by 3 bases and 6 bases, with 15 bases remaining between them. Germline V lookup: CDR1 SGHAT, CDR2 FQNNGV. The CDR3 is CASSFLWTTANEQFF. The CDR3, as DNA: TGTGCCAGCAGCTTCCTCTGGACGACTGCCAATGAGCAGTTCTTC.

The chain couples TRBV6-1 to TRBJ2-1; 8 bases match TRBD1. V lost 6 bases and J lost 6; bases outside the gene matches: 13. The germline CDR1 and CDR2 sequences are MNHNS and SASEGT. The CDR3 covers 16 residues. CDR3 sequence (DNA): TGTGCCAGCAGCTTCTATGACAGGGGCTCGGGCAATGAGCAGTTCTTC. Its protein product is CASSFYDRGSGNEQFF.

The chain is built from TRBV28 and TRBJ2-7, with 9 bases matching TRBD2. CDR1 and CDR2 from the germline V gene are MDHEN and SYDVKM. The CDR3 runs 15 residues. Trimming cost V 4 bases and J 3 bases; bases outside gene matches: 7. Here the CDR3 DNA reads TGTGCCAGCAGTTCGGTTAGCGGGAGAGGCTACGAGCAGTACTTC. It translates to CASSSVSGRGYEQYF.

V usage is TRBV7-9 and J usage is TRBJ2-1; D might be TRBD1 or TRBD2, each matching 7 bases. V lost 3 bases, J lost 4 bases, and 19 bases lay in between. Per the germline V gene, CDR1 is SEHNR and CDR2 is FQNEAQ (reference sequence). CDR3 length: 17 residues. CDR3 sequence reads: CASSFTRGRDSYNEQFF. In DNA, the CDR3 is TGTGCCAGCAGCTTTACCAGGGGGAGGGACTCTTACAATGAGCAGTTCTTC.

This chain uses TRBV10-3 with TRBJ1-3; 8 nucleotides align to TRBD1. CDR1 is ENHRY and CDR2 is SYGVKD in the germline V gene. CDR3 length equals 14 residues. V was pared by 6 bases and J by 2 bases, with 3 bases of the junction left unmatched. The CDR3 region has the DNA TGTGCCATCAGGGGGACAGGAACTGGAAACACCATATATTTT. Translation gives CAIRGTGTGNTIYF.

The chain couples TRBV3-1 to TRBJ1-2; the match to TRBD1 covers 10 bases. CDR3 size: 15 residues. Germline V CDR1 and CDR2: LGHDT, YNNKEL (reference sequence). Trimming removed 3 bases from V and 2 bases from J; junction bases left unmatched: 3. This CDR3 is CASSQAGQGNYGYTF. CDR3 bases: TGTGCCAGCAGCCAGGCGGGACAGGGGAACTATGGCTACACCTTC.

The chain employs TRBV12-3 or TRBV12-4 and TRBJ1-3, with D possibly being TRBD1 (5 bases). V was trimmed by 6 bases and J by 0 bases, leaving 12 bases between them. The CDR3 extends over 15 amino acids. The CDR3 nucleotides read TGTGCCAGCAGCCTTGGACATAGCTCTGGAAACACCATATATTTT. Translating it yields CASSLGHSSGNTIYF.

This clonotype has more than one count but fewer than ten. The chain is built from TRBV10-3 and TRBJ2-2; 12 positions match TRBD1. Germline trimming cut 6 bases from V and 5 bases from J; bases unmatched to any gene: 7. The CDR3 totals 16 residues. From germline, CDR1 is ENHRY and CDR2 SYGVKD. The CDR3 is CAISPGTGGRTGELFF. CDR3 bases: TGTGCCATCAGCCCAGGGACAGGGGGCAGGACCGGGGAGCTGTTTTTT.

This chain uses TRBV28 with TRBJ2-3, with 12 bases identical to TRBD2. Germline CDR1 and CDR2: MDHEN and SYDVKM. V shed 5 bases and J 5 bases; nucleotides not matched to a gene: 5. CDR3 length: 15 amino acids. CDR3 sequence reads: CASSPSGRAGDTQYF. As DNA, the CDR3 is TGTGCCAGCAGTCCTAGCGGGAGGGCTGGAGATACGCAGTATTTT.

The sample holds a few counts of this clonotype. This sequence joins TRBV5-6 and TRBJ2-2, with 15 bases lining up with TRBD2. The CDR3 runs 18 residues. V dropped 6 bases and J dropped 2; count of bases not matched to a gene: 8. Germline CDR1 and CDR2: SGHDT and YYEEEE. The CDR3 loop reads CASMPPGLAGGNTGELFF. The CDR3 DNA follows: TGTGCCAGCATGCCCCCGGGACTAGCGGGGGGTAACACCGGGGAGCTGTTTTTT.

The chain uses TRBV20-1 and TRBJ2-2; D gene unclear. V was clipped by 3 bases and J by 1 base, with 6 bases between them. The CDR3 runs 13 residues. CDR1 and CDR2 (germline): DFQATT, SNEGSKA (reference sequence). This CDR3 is CSASSLNTGELFF. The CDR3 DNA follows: TGCAGTGCTAGCAGTCTGAACACCGGGGAGCTGTTTTTT.

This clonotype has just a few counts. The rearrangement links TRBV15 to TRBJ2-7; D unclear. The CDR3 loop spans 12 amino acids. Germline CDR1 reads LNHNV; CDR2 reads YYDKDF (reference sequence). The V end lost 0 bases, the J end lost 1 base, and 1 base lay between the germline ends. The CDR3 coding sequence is TGTGCCACCAGCAGAGATTCCTACGAGCAGTACGTC. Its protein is CATSRDSYEQYV.